Given below is one T cell receptor (beta chain) in context. This sample is part of a study of PD-L1 blockade in urothelial cancer. Study summary: Men with urothelial cancer arising in the bladder made up about 90% of the roughly 29 patients.

J was trimmed by 2 bases and V by 4 bases; bases with no gene match: 6. Germline V gene sequence: CDR1 SGDLS, CDR2 YYNGEE. The CDR3 totals 15 residues. Profiled with immunoSEQ multiplex PCR; TCRdb holds only in-frame clones, not every one. This table has 40,000 to 55,000 clones, roughly 88% appearing once. As for time point: pretreatment peripheral blood. The sample here was PBMCs, taken around atezolizumab (anti-PD-L1) treatment. This TCR was recovered from a donor at least 40 years old with urothelial cancer. V gene TRBV9 combines with J gene TRBJ1-2; TRBD1 matches at 9 bases. In DNA form, the CDR3 reads TGTGCCAGCAGCCCACAGGGGGCGCGGAACTATGGCTACACCTTC. Translating gives CASSPQGARNYGYTF.